These 31 T cell receptor beta chains share one sample of origin, sequenced in a study of long-term antiretroviral therapy in people with HIV. An immunoSEQ assay, version v3.0, was performed at survey level. Generated by immunoSEQ multiplex PCR, the TCRdb table keeps only in-frame clones and is missing some. The table lists some 29,000 clones, 88% of them singletons. The material was unsorted PBMCs, obtained 0.5 years after starting antiretroviral therapy. Receptors were obtained from a woman younger than 30 with HIV.

CDR3 in DNA: TGCGCCAGCAGCCCTAGCGGGAGGGGCTACAATGAGCAGTTCTTC. Protein sequence: CASSPSGRGYNEQFF. The chain has TRBV4-3 and TRBJ2-1; 12 bases align to TRBD2. The CDR3 is made up of 15 amino acids. Trimming removed 4 bases from V and 3 bases from J; junction bases left unmatched: 1. Per the germline V gene, CDR1 is LGHNA and CDR2 is YSLEER.

CDR3 bases: TGTGCCATCAGTGAAATTGTGGGTCTAGCGGGAGATATCCAAGAGACCCAGTACTTC. Translating it yields CAISEIVGLAGDIQETQYF. The chain carries TRBV10-3 and TRBJ2-5; 10 bases are a match to TRBD2. Germline V lookup: CDR1 ENHRY, CDR2 SYGVKD. CDR3 length: 19 amino acids. J was trimmed by 1 base and V by 3 bases; bases with no gene match: 14.

The chain is built from TRBV6-4 and TRBJ2-3, with D tentatively TRBD1 (5 bases). V was shortened by 0 bases and J by 0 bases, with 7 bases between the two germline ends. CDR3 length equals 15 residues. Germline V CDR1 and CDR2: MRHNA, SNTAGT. The CDR3 spells CASSDSAGSTDTQYF. In nucleotides, the CDR3 is TGTGCCAGCAGTGACTCAGCAGGGAGCACAGATACGCAGTATTTT.

This clone appeared a few times. The V call is TRBV29-1, the J call TRBJ2-5; D ambiguous. Trimming stripped 6 bases from V and 2 bases from J, with 10 bases between. Germline V gene data show CDR1 as SQVTM and CDR2 as ANQGSEA. The CDR3 contains 12 residues. The DNA for the CDR3 is TGCAGCGTCTACTTTGGGCAAGAGACCCAGTACTTC. This encodes CSVYFGQETQYF.

V usage is TRBV27 and J usage is TRBJ1-1; 11 bases align to TRBD1. CDR1 is MNHEY and CDR2 is SMNVEV in the germline V gene (reference sequence). CDR3 length: 12 amino acids. V shed 7 bases, J shed 6 bases, and the junction held 1 base outside the gene matches. CDR3 DNA sequence: TGTGCCAGCAAGGGACAGGGGGCTGAAGCTTTCTTT. Translation gives CASKGQGAEAFF.

This chain uses TRBV28 with TRBJ2-2; TRBD2 matches 8 bases. Losses at the gene ends were 6 bases for V and 1 base for J; bases not matched to a gene: 1. CDR3 size: 14 residues. Germline V CDR1 and CDR2: MDHEN, SYDVKM. In nucleotides, the CDR3 is TGTGCCAGCAGACGGGGGGGGAACACCGGGGAGCTGTTTTTT. It is translated as CASRRGGNTGELFF. The full variable domain, completed using reference TRBV28 and TRBJ2-2, is DVKVTQSSRYLVKRTGEKVFLECVQDMDHENMFWYRQDPGLGLRLIYFSYDVKMKEKGDIPEGYSVSREKKERFSLILESASTNQTSMYLCASRRGGNTGELFFGEGSRLTVL.

A few counts support this clone. This sample also contains other DNA sequences that code for the same CDR3. The CDR3, as DNA: TGTGCCAGTAGTATCGTAACTGAAGCTTTCTTT. Translated: CASSIVTEAFF. The V and J genes are TRBV19 and TRBJ1-1, with D unclear. The germline V and J ends were trimmed by 3 bases and 5 bases, with 4 bases remaining between them. The CDR3 is 11 residues long. The germline V gene encodes CDR1 LNHDA and CDR2 SQIVND (reference sequence).

The CDR3 DNA follows: TGTGCCAGCAGCCACGGACTCGCAGATACGCAGTATTTT. Translated, it gives CASSHGLADTQYF. The rearrangement uses TRBV7-3 and TRBJ2-3, with D possibly TRBD2 on 5 matching bases. From germline, CDR1 is SGHTA and CDR2 FQGTGA. The length of the CDR3 is 13 residues. V lost 5 bases, J lost 4 bases, and 10 bases lay in between.

This rearrangement joins TRBV6-6 to TRBJ1-2; TRBD1 matches at 12 bases. The V segment lost 5 bases and the J segment 8 bases; nucleotides outside the gene matches: 9. There are 15 residues in the CDR3. CDR1 is MNHNY, CDR2 SVGAGI, per germline (reference sequence). The CDR3 sequence: CASSPFSGTGGGYTF. CDR3 DNA: TGTGCCAGCAGTCCCTTTAGCGGGACAGGGGGCGGCTACACCTTC.

This chain joins TRBV5-5 and TRBJ1-5; 8 nucleotides align to TRBD1. V trimming: 4 bases; J trimming: 4 bases; junction bases outside the gene matches: 4. This CDR3 region has 14 residues. Germline V gene sequence: CDR1 SGHKS, CDR2 YYEKEE (reference sequence). The CDR3 protein is CASSGDRTNQPQHF. CDR3 coding DNA: TGTGCCAGCAGCGGGGACAGGACTAATCAGCCCCAGCATTTT.

This clone has only a few counts. This chain joins TRBV4-2 and TRBJ2-2; 10 bases map to TRBD2. V lost 5 bases to trimming and J lost 6 bases; unmatched junction nucleotides: 9. The CDR3 length is 16 residues. The germline V gene has CDR1 LGHNA and CDR2 YNFKEQ. The CDR3: CASSLQPSGSPGELFF. CDR3 coding DNA: TGTGCCAGCAGCTTACAGCCTAGCGGGAGTCCCGGGGAGCTGTTTTTT.

This sequence joins TRBV4-1 and TRBJ1-2, with no clear D. This CDR3 has 17 residues. V was clipped by 2 bases and J by 0 bases, with 16 bases between them. Germline V gene data show CDR1 as MGHRA and CDR2 as YSYEKL. CDR3 coding DNA: TGCGCCAGCAGCCAAATCGACGGGCAGGTTCCTAACTATGGCTACACCTTC. Translated: CASSQIDGQVPNYGYTF.

The chain is built from TRBV27 and TRBJ2-2; the D gene could be TRBD1 or TRBD2 (6 bases each). The CDR3 runs to 13 residues. V lost 6 bases to trimming and J lost 5 bases, with 10 bases between them. Germline V gene lookup returns CDR1 MNHEY and CDR2 SMNVEV (reference sequence). CDR3 sequence: CASSRGGTGELFF. For the CDR3, the DNA is TGTGCCAGCAGCAGAGGGGGGACCGGGGAGCTGTTTTTT.

The CDR3 coding sequence is TGTGCCAGCAGCTTATCCGGGACCTCCTACGAGCAGTACTTC. It yields the protein CASSLSGTSYEQYF. The chain links TRBV5-4 to TRBJ2-7; D possibly matches TRBD1 or TRBD2 (5 bases each). The CDR3 spans 14 residues. In germline, CDR1 is SGHNT, CDR2 YYREEE (reference sequence). V was trimmed by 2 bases and J by 0 bases, leaving 9 bases between them.

The chain carries TRBV9 and TRBJ2-7; D not certain. Germline CDR1 and CDR2: SGDLS and YYNGEE. V was clipped by 4 bases and J by 2 bases, with 13 bases between them. The CDR3 covers 14 residues. CDR3 region: CASSTSGVPYEQYF. CDR3 in DNA: TGTGCCAGCAGCACGAGTGGGGTTCCCTACGAGCAGTACTTC. The whole variable domain, filled in from reference TRBV9 and TRBJ2-7, reads DSGVTQTPKHLITATGQRVTLRCSPRSGDLSVYWYQQSLDQGLQFLIQYYNGEERAKGNILERFSAQQFPDLHSELNLSSLELGDSALYFCASSTSGVPYEQYFGPGTRLTVT.

The chain employs TRBV27 and TRBJ2-1, with TRBD2 matching 8 bases. Germline V gives CDR1 MNHEY, CDR2 SMNVEV (reference sequence). This CDR3 region has 12 residues. V lost 6 bases, J lost 13 bases, and 8 bases stayed unmatched. This chain's CDR3 is CASSPRGTSQFF. The CDR3 coding sequence is TGTGCCAGCAGCCCACGAGGGACTAGTCAGTTCTTC.

J is TRBJ2-7 and V is TRBV11-2, with D unresolved. This CDR3 is built from 15 residues. Germline lookup yields CDR1 SGHAT and CDR2 FQNNGV. Trimming shortened V by 0 bases and J by 3 bases, and 12 bases separated the two germline ends. In DNA form, the CDR3 reads TGTGCCAGCAGCTTAGACGGCCGGGCAAACTACGAGCAGTACTTC. Translation: CASSLDGRANYEQYF.

This chain links TRBV27 with TRBJ2-7; D remains unclear. V dropped 0 bases and J dropped 2 bases, with 11 bases sitting between them. There are 15 residues in the CDR3. Per the germline V gene, CDR1 is MNHEY and CDR2 is SMNVEV (reference sequence). This chain's CDR3 is CASSLSWITPYEQYF. CDR3 DNA: TGTGCCAGCAGTTTATCGTGGATAACCCCCTACGAGCAGTACTTC.

The gene calls are TRBV7-8 and TRBJ1-1; D ambiguous. The CDR3 has 12 residues. Per germline, CDR1 SGHVS and CDR2 FQNEAQ. The germline V and J ends were trimmed by 2 bases and 1 base, with 2 bases remaining between them. In DNA, the CDR3 is TGTGCCAGCAGCTTAACGAACACTGAAGCTTTCTTT. Translation: CASSLTNTEAFF.

This clone was seen once. CDR3 residues: CASSFDGRGPDTQYF. The CDR3, as DNA: TGTGCCAGCAGCTTTGACGGGAGGGGCCCAGATACGCAGTATTTT. The genes are TRBV11-1 and TRBJ2-3; 8 positions agree with TRBD2. There are 15 residues in the CDR3. Trimming took 3 bases from V and 4 from J; bases not matched to a gene: 6. Germline lookup yields CDR1 SGHAT and CDR2 FQDESV (reference sequence).

This chain joins TRBV5-4 and TRBJ2-7; 8 bases map to TRBD1. The CDR3 has 14 residues. Germline V CDR1 and CDR2: SGHNT, YYREEE (reference sequence). Germline trimming cut 4 bases from V and 5 bases from J; bases unmatched to any gene: 8. The CDR3 region has the DNA TGTGCCAGCAGCCAAGGTCAGGGGGCGCACGAGCAGTACTTC. Protein: CASSQGQGAHEQYF.

The chain links TRBV7-9 to TRBJ1-4, with 8 bases matching TRBD1. J gave up 4 bases and V 4 bases, and 5 bases lay outside the gene matches. The germline gives CDR1 SEHNR, CDR2 FQNEAQ (reference sequence). The length of the CDR3 is 15 residues. CDR3 sequence reads: CASSSRTGHNEKLFF. The CDR3 DNA is TGTGCCAGCAGCTCCCGGACAGGGCATAATGAAAAACTGTTTTTT. The whole variable domain, remainder taken from reference TRBV7-9 and TRBJ1-4, is DTGVSQNPRHKITKRGQNVTFRCDPISEHNRLYWYRQTLGQGPEFLTYFQNEAQLEKSRLLSDRFSAERPKGSFSTLEIQRTEQGDSAMYLCASSSRTGHNEKLFFGSGTQLSVL.

The chain has TRBV7-3 and TRBJ1-4, with unresolved D. V was pared by 5 bases and J by 7 bases, with 11 bases between. The CDR3 has 13 amino acids. Germline loops: CDR1 SGHTA, CDR2 FQGTGA. The CDR3 spells CASSPGVGEKLFF. CDR3 nucleotide sequence: TGTGCCAGCAGCCCCGGAGTCGGTGAAAAACTGTTTTTT.

The V call is TRBV7-3, the J call TRBJ1-3; 11 positions agree with TRBD1. CDR1 is SGHTA and CDR2 is FQGTGA in the germline V gene. V shed 6 bases and J 3 bases; nucleotides not matched to a gene: 13. CDR3 length: 18 amino acids. The CDR3 sequence: CASSRESGQGAFGNTIYF. The CDR3 bases are TGTGCCAGCAGTCGCGAATCCGGACAGGGGGCTTTTGGAAACACCATATATTTT.

The chain uses TRBV27 and TRBJ1-1; D is unclear. Trimming cost V 8 bases and J 6 bases, with 7 bases left between them. Germline V gene data show CDR1 as MNHEY and CDR2 as SMNVEV (reference sequence). The CDR3 is 10 amino acids. DNA for the CDR3: TGTGCCAGCGGTAACTCTGAAGCTTTCTTT. This sequence encodes CASGNSEAFF.

V and J are TRBV19 and TRBJ1-1; D ambiguous. V was shortened by 5 bases and J by 6 bases, with 13 bases between the two germline ends. This CDR3 is 13 amino acids long. CDR1 and CDR2 from the germline V gene are LNHDA and SQIVND (reference sequence). Here the CDR3 DNA reads TGTGCCAGTAGTTCCCTTAGGGCCGCTGAAGCTTTCTTT. Amino acid sequence: CASSSLRAAEAFF.

The chain is built from TRBV7-3 and TRBJ2-2, with 13 nucleotides matching TRBD2. Germline V CDR1 and CDR2: SGHTA, FQGTGA. The CDR3 extends over 16 amino acids. Losses at the gene ends were 2 bases for V and 4 bases for J; bases not matched to a gene: 1. The CDR3 nucleotides are TGTGCCAGCAGCTTAGGACTAGCGGGAGTCACCGGGGAGCTGTTTTTT. It specifies CASSLGLAGVTGELFF.

The rearrangement uses TRBV6-5 and TRBJ2-3, with 7 bases matching TRBD1. The CDR3 has 16 amino acids. V lost 2 bases and J lost 2; bases outside the gene matches: 7. Germline assignment: CDR1 MNHEY and CDR2 SVGAGI. DNA of the CDR3: TGTGCCAGCAGTTACCGGGCCGGGACAGTCACAGATACGCAGTATTTT. This gives the protein CASSYRAGTVTDTQYF.

The V call is TRBV10-1, the J call TRBJ2-5; 7 nucleotides align to TRBD1. V trimming: 3 bases; J trimming: 3 bases; junction bases outside the gene matches: 7. Germline V gene lookup returns CDR1 WNHNN and CDR2 SYGVQD (reference sequence). There are 15 residues in the CDR3. CDR3 bases: TGCGCCAGCAGTGATCCCAGACAGGGAGAAGAGACCCAGTACTTC. Translated: CASSDPRQGEETQYF.

The J gene is TRBJ2-2, the V gene TRBV27; D is unclear. V was shortened by 0 bases and J by 5 bases, with 16 bases between the two germline ends. This CDR3 comprises 17 residues. Germline CDR1 is MNHEY and CDR2 is SMNVEV (reference sequence). The CDR3 region has the DNA TGTGCCAGCAGTTTATCCTTGTCGGTAATTTGGACCGGGGAGCTGTTTTTT. It is translated as CASSLSLSVIWTGELFF.

The chain couples TRBV19 to TRBJ2-1; D unresolved. This CDR3 is built from 15 residues. V was pared by 2 bases and J by 2 bases, with 10 bases between. Germline values: CDR1 LNHDA, CDR2 SQIVND (reference sequence). CDR3 DNA: TGTGCCAGTAGTATAAGTACGGTCACCTACAATGAGCAGTTCTTC. Translating it yields CASSISTVTYNEQFF.